This T cell receptor (beta chain) derives from a study of CD8 T cells in ankylosing spondylitis. Study-level results: Those disease-linked clones were CD8+; they were also relatively rare in peripheral blood. There were earlier reports of some motif variants in reactive arthritis synovial fluid and blood. A motif in TCR beta, a set of seven to nine highly homologous variants, appeared characteristic of ankylosing spondylitis blood. It was reported that disease-linked clones were significantly enriched in matched ankylosing spondylitis synovial fluid.

A word on this clonotype: Its antigen is as yet unknown.

V gave up 7 bases and J gave up 4 bases, with 17 bases separating them. The germline V gene has CDR1 SGHDT and CDR2 YYEEEE. The CDR3 is 14 amino acids. TCRdb re-called the 5' RACE reads through MiXCR, storing one row per CDR3 protein. The sample shows approximately 150,000 distinct CDR3 sequences, roughly a third of them seen only once. This receptor was identified in a male donor with ankylosing spondylitis. The sequenced material came from synovial fluid, either unsorted or a sorted T cell fraction (not recorded which). V is TRBV5-6 and J is TRBJ1-2; D is perhaps TRBD1 (6 bases). CDR3 region: CASGVGAASYGYTF. The CDR3 coding sequence is TGTGCCAGCGGGGTGGGGGCAGCAAGCTATGGCTACACCTTC.